Listed here are 10 T cell receptor beta chains from one sample, sequenced in a study of blood T cell repertoires in COVID-19. Clones were read by immunoSEQ multiplex PCR, and TCRdb kept only the in-frame ones, dropping some. In the table there are roughly 260,000 clones, 88% of which are singletons. The sequenced material came from peripheral blood. The source is a man aged 55 to 70 who had recovered from COVID-19.

V gene TRBV27 combines with J gene TRBJ1-5; maybe TRBD1 (5 bases). V lost 2 bases and J 3 bases, leaving 14 bases between the germline ends. Germline CDR1 is MNHEY and CDR2 is SMNVEV (reference sequence). This CDR3 contains 16 residues. In DNA form, the CDR3 reads TGTGCCAGCAGTTTACTTGGCAGGGTACCCAATCAGCCCCAGCATTTT. Encoded protein: CASSLLGRVPNQPQHF.

The chain joins TRBV5-8 to TRBJ2-1; maybe TRBD1 (7 bases). Germline V gene sequence: CDR1 SGHTS, CDR2 YDEGEE. The CDR3 covers 17 residues. V gave up 4 bases and J gave up 4 bases, with 21 bases separating them. This CDR3 is CASSLKPSGGKYNEQFF. The CDR3 region has the DNA TGTGCCAGCAGCCTGAAACCCTCAGGGGGGAAGTACAATGAGCAGTTCTTC.

CDR3 residues: CASSKTDEQYF. CDR3 nucleotide sequence: TGTGCCAGCAGCAAGACAGACGAGCAGTACTTC. The chain recombines TRBV7-9 with TRBJ2-7; D is perhaps TRBD1 (5 bases). The length of the CDR3 is 11 residues. The V end lost 5 bases, the J end lost 5 bases, and 7 bases lay between the germline ends. Germline loops: CDR1 SEHNR, CDR2 FQNEAQ (reference sequence).

The CDR3 bases are TGCGCCAGCAGCTTGAACGGGCAGGGGGCTGGGAATGAGCAGTTCTTC. Translation: CASSLNGQGAGNEQFF. The chain has TRBV5-1 and TRBJ2-1; 8 positions agree with TRBD1. The germline gives CDR1 SGHRS, CDR2 YFSETQ. V was clipped by 1 base and J by 7 bases; unmatched bases: 10. The CDR3 has 16 residues.

This chain links TRBV7-3 with TRBJ2-1; tentatively, D is TRBD1 (6 bases). The CDR3 extends over 15 amino acids. The germline V and J ends were trimmed by 5 bases and 3 bases, with 14 bases remaining between them. Germline CDR1 and CDR2: SGHTA and FQGTGA. CDR3 amino acids: CASSPTGSNYNEQFF. DNA of the CDR3: TGTGCCAGCAGCCCAACAGGGTCCAACTACAATGAGCAGTTCTTC.

This clone came up once. The chain links TRBV5-1 to TRBJ1-1; D gene unclear. Between the trimmed V and J ends, which lost 5 bases and 1 base, there was a span of 12 bases. Germline V CDR1 and CDR2: SGHRS, YFSETQ. This CDR3 contains 14 residues. The CDR3 DNA reads TGCGCCAGCAGTCGAATCGGGTCGAACACTGAAGCTTTCTTT. Translation gives CASSRIGSNTEAFF.

The chain employs TRBV6-6 and TRBJ1-5; 7 bases agree with TRBD1. The V and J ends lost 7 bases and 7 bases, in that order; junction bases with no gene match: 7. Germline V gene data show CDR1 as MNHNY and CDR2 as SVGAGI (reference sequence). The CDR3 is made up of 13 amino acids. The CDR3: CASTNTGAQPQHF. The CDR3 nucleotides are TGTGCCAGCACCAATACAGGGGCACAGCCCCAGCATTTT.

The chain has TRBV9 and TRBJ2-1; D might be TRBD1 (6 bases). CDR3 length equals 16 residues. From germline, CDR1 is SGDLS and CDR2 YYNGEE. Trimming stripped 2 bases from V and 0 bases from J, with 12 bases between. The CDR3 spells CASSVQGLSSYNEQFF. In nucleotides, the CDR3 is TGTGCCAGCAGCGTCCAGGGGTTGAGCTCCTACAATGAGCAGTTCTTC.

This clone was recorded only once. The DNA of the CDR3 is TGCGCCAGCAGCTTGGAGGCGGCAGGGGGTGAGGAGACCCAGTACTTC. It specifies CASSLEAAGGEETQYF. This chain joins TRBV5-1 and TRBJ2-5; TRBD1 matches at 7 bases. The CDR3 sequence is 16 residues long. From germline, CDR1 is SGHRS and CDR2 YFSETQ. Trimming took 0 bases from V and 5 from J; bases not matched to a gene: 10.

The rearrangement joins TRBV7-4 to TRBJ1-2; D is ambiguous. Between the trimmed V and J ends, which lost 10 bases and 7 bases, there was a span of 19 bases. CDR1 SGHVT and CDR2 SQSDAQ come from the germline V gene. This CDR3 is built from 13 residues. DNA for the CDR3: TGTGCCACGCCGGTAGTTTTCGCCCGTGGCTACACCTTC. Translating gives CATPVVFARGYTF. Combining the CDR3 with reference TRBV7-4 and TRBJ1-2 gives the whole variable domain GAGVSQSPRYKVAKRGRDVALRCDSISGHVTLYWYRQTLGQGSEVLTYSQSDAQRDKSGRPSGRFSAERPERSVSTLKIQRTEQGDSAVYLCATPVVFARGYTFGSGTRLTVV.